The 13 T cell receptor beta chains in this list originate from one sample, sequenced in a study of molecular identifiers for immune sequencing clone quantification. TCRdb recomputed calls from the PCR reads with MiXCR, one row per CDR3 protein. The data hold roughly 93,000 distinct CDR3 sequences, with roughly 25% observed a single time. The sample comprised naive CD8+ T cells from blood, with Jurkat cell RNA spiked in. Subset of the sample: FACS-sorted CD8+CD4-CCR7+CD45RA+ naive T cells. These receptors were obtained from a human donor in good health. Some libraries in this study had Jurkat cell RNA spiked in.

A word on this clonotype: This may be a read error, as it is one base from a much larger clone. The chain recombines TRBV11-2 with TRBJ2-1; TRBD2 aligns across 16 bases. Per germline, CDR1 SGHAT and CDR2 FQNNGV. The CDR3 is 19 amino acids. CDR3 sequence reads: CASSSVVGLAGGPYNGQFF. CDR3 nucleotides: TGTGCCAGCAGCTCAGTAGTGGGACTAGCGGGAGGGCCCTACAATGGGCAGTTCTTC.

Concerning this clonotype itself: A much bigger clone sits one base away, suggesting this may be a read error. The genes are TRBV29-1 and TRBJ1-1; no firm D call. The V gene's germline CDR1 is SQVTM and CDR2 ANQGSEA. The CDR3 contains 12 residues. CDR3 sequence: CGALWLRTEAFF. CDR3 coding DNA: TGCGGCGCTCTATGGTTGCGCACTGAAGCTTTCTTT.

This clonotype is a singleton in its sample. Since the CDR3 does not end with the conserved phenylalanine or tryptophan, this likely comes from a read error. This chain links TRBV12-3 or TRBV12-4 with TRBJ2-4; D ambiguous. The CDR3 contains 13 residues. V shed 5 bases and J shed 0 bases, with 5 bases lying between them. CDR3 sequence reads: CASSTLAKNIQYV. For the CDR3, the DNA is TGTGCCAGCAGTACTCTAGCCAAAAACATTCAGTACGTC.

Of note for this clonotype: A much more abundant neighbour one base away suggests this may be a read error. The CDR3 DNA follows: TGCGCCAACTCCCCTTATAGCAATCAGCCCCAGCATTTT. This codes for CANSPYSNQPQHF. The rearrangement links TRBV5-1 to TRBJ1-5; no reliable D call. Germline CDR1 and CDR2: SGHRS and YFSETQ. Trimming pared 9 bases from V and 0 bases from J, leaving 10 bases between. The CDR3 covers 13 residues.

This clonotype was detected ten times or more. The chain combines TRBV20-1 with TRBJ2-3; 9 nucleotides agree with TRBD2. Germline V gives CDR1 DFQATT, CDR2 SNEGSKA (reference sequence). CDR3 size: 16 residues. Trimming took 2 bases from V and 2 from J; bases not matched to a gene: 8. The CDR3: CSARLTGLALTDTQYF. The CDR3 DNA is TGCAGTGCTAGACTGACGGGACTAGCCCTCACAGATACGCAGTATTTT.

The chain has TRBV4-3 and TRBJ2-1, with a tentative D call TRBD1 (5 bases). The germline V gene encodes CDR1 LGHNA and CDR2 YSLEER. There are 15 residues in the CDR3. The V end was cut by 4 bases, the J end by 8 bases, with 18 bases between. CDR3 bases: TGCGCCAGCAGCCCGGACAACGTAAATGTCGATGAGCAGTTCTTC. Protein product: CASSPDNVNVDEQFF.

This clonotype has more than one count but fewer than ten. This rearrangement joins TRBV3-1 to TRBJ2-5; D gene ambiguous. Deletions cut 0 bases from V and 5 bases from J, with 10 bases between. Per germline, CDR1 LGHDT and CDR2 YNNKEL (reference sequence). The CDR3 loop spans 14 amino acids. Here the CDR3 DNA reads TGTGCCAGCAGCCAAGAGACCTCACGGGAGACCCAGTACTTC. It codes for CASSQETSRETQYF.

Details on this clonotype: With a much larger clone just one base away, this may be a read error. The V call is TRBV29-1, the J call TRBJ2-7; possible D gene TRBD2, 5 bases. Germline-derived CDR1 and CDR2 are SQVTM and ANQGSEA. The CDR3 is 12 residues long. The CDR3: CSVAGSDYEQNF. The CDR3 nucleotides read TGCAGCGTAGCTGGTAGCGACTACGAGCAGAACTTC.

For this clonotype: A read error may be the cause here, since a much bigger clone is one base away. The genes are TRBV6-5 and TRBJ2-5, with D uncertain. This CDR3 is built from 15 residues. Deletions cut 8 bases from V and 5 bases from J, with 21 bases between. Germline values: CDR1 MNHEY, CDR2 SVGAGI. The CDR3 loop reads CASGAYGSDDETQYF. The CDR3 nucleotides read TGTGCCAGCGGTGCTTACGGCAGCGACGACGAGACCCAGTACTTC.

Note on this clonotype: This sequence may be a read error, since a much larger clone differs from it by one base. A read error is likely, as this CDR3 ends without the conserved phenylalanine or tryptophan. This chain connects TRBV7-9 to TRBJ1-5; D is unclear. The V and J ends lost 5 bases and 4 bases respectively, with 21 bases between them. The CDR3 contains 17 residues. Germline loops: CDR1 SEHNR, CDR2 FQNEAQ (reference sequence). CDR3: CASSALPGVPGNQPQHL. The CDR3 nucleotides are TGTGCCAGCAGCGCCTTACCCGGGGTCCCGGGGAATCAGCCCCAGCATCTT.

This clonotype was recorded many times. This chain joins TRBV6-5 and TRBJ1-1; D remains ambiguous. Germline CDR1 and CDR2: MNHEY and SVGAGI. Trimming cost V 0 bases and J 0 bases, with 8 bases left between them. The CDR3 contains 15 residues. Here the CDR3 DNA reads TGTGCCAGCAGTTACTCGTACGATTTGAACACTGAAGCTTTCTTT. Its translation: CASSYSYDLNTEAFF.

This clonotype has just a few counts. The chain links TRBV4-1 to TRBJ1-3; TRBD1 is a possible D gene (6 bases). Germline V gene data show CDR1 as MGHRA and CDR2 as YSYEKL. The CDR3 length is 14 residues. Trimming left V 4 bases short and J 1 base short, with 8 bases between. The CDR3 spells CASSPQGSGNTIYF. The CDR3 bases are TGCGCCAGCAGCCCCCAGGGGTCTGGAAACACCATATATTTT.

Notes on this clonotype: One base away lies a much larger clone, so this may be a sequencing read error. This CDR3 is CSARDPWEANIQYF. The CDR3 DNA reads as TGCAGTGCTAGAGATCCCTGGGAGGCAAACATTCAGTACTTC. This rearrangement joins TRBV20-1 to TRBJ2-4; D might be TRBD2 (6 bases). There are 14 residues in the CDR3. The germline gives CDR1 DFQATT, CDR2 SNEGSKA (reference sequence). Trimming took 0 bases from V and 6 from J, leaving 12 bases between them.